This entry describes one TCR beta chain. The data belong to a study of T cells in tumors after PD-1 blockade. TCRdb keeps only in-frame clones here, not all; method: immunoSEQ multiplex PCR. The repertoire holds 20,000 to 30,000 clones, with 70% to 85% as singletons. The V end was cut by 1 base, the J end by 6 bases, with 6 bases between. Germline V lookup: CDR1 SEHNR, CDR2 FQNEAQ (reference sequence). The CDR3 loop spans 12 amino acids. This receptor was taken from a human donor with basal cell carcinoma. The sequencing used PBMCs, collected after anti-PD-1 treatment. V and J are TRBV7-9 and TRBJ1-1; D is uncertain. This chain's CDR3 is CASSLVLSEAFF. In DNA, the CDR3 is TGTGCCAGCAGCTTAGTCTTGTCTGAAGCTTTCTTT. The complete variable domain, with remaining parts taken from reference TRBV7-9 and TRBJ1-1, reads DTGVSQNPRHKITKRGQNVTFRCDPISEHNRLYWYRQTLGQGPEFLTYFQNEAQLEKSRLLSDRFSAERPKGSFSTLEIQRTEQGDSAMYLCASSLVLSEAFFGQGTRLTVV.